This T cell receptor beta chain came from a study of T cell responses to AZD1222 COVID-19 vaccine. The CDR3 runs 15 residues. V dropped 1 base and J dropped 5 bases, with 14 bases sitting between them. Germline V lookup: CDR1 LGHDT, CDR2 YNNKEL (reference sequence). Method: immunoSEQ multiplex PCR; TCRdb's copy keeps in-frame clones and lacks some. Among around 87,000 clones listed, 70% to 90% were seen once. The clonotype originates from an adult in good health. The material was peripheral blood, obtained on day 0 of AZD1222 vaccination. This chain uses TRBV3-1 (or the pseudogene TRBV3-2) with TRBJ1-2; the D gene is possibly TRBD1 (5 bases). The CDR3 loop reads CASSQGVREGYGYTF. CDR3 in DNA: TGTGCCAGCAGCCAAGGGGTACGGGAGGGGTATGGCTACACCTTC.